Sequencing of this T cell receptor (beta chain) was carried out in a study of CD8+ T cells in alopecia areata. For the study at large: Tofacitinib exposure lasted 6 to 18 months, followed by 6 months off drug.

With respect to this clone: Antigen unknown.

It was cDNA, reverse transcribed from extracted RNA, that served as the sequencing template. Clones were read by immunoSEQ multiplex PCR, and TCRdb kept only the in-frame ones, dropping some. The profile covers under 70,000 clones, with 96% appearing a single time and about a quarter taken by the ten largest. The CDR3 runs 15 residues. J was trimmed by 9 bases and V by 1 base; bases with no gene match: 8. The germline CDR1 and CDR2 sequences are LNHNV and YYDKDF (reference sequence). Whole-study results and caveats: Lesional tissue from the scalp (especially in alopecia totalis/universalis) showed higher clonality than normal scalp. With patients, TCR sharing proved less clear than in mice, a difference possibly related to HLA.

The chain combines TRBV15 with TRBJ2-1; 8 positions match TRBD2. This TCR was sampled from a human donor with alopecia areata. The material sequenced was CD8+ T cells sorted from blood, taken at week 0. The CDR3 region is CATSRVPGGRCEQFF. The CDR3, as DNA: TGTGCCACCAGCAGAGTCCCGGGGGGGCGATGTGAGCAGTTCTTC.